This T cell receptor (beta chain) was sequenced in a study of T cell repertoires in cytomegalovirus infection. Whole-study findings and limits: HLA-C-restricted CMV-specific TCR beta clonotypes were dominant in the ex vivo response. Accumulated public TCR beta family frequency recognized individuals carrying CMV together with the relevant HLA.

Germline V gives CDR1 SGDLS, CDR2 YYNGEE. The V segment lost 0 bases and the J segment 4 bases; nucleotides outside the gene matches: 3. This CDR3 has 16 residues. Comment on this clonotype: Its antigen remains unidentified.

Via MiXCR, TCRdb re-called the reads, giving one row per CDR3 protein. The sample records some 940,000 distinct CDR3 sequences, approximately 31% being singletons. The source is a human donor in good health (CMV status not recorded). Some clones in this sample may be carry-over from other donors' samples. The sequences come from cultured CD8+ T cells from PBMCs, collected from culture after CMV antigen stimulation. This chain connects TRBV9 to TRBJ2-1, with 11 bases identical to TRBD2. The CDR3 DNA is TGTGCCAGCAGCGTAGTGTGGACTAGCGGGTACAATGAGCAGTTCTTC. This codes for CASSVVWTSGYNEQFF. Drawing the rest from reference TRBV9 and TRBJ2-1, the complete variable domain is DSGVTQTPKHLITATGQRVTLRCSPRSGDLSVYWYQQSLDQGLQFLIQYYNGEERAKGNILERFSAQQFPDLHSELNLSSLELGDSALYFCASSVVWTSGYNEQFFGPGTRLTVL.